Detailed here is one TCR beta chain. The sample comes from a study of blood T cell repertoires in COVID-19. Study information: Acute and convalescent COVID-19 samples came from the United States, Italy and Spain.

V lost 6 bases and J lost 12, with 16 bases in between. The CDR3 is 11 residues long. Germline CDR1 reads DFQATT; CDR2 reads SNEGSKA (reference sequence). Per the original methods: The assay estimated nucleated cells by amplifying reference gene primers. The protocol was immunoSEQ multiplex PCR, while the TCRdb copy is restricted to in-frame clones and leaves out a portion. V, J and clone size reflect that table, while D and trimming were determined from the DNA. The sample lists approximately 85,000 clones; roughly 84% were seen once. This TCR was sampled from a woman of 80 years or more in a cohort sampled during active or convalescent COVID-19. The sample consisted of peripheral blood. The genes are TRBV20-1 and TRBJ2-3; a possible D gene is TRBD2 (7 bases). CDR3 bases: TGCAGTGCCTGGTGGGGGGGCAGACAGTATTTT. Protein product: CSAWWGGRQYF.